A selection of T cell receptor beta chains follows, all from one sample in a study of T cells in localized non-small cell lung cancer. Clones were sequenced by immunoSEQ multiplex PCR, and TCRdb holds only the in-frame ones, with some missing. The table records fewer than 90,000 clones, 70% to 90% of them present only once. Sequences were derived from peripheral blood, sampled before any cancer treatment. These receptors all stem from a man between 40 and 69 years old with stage I lung adenocarcinoma. Each CDR3 is given with its conserved first and last residue. Each record gives: D gene, clone size, J gene, V gene, CDR3 protein, CDR3 DNA. The D gene is left open where the match is weak. Clone size appears in some rows only: once, few, many, or a class for an expanded clone.

D: NA; size: NA; J: TRBJ1-5; V: TRBV5-6; CDR3: CASSFGAWGVGQPQHF; DNA: TGTGCCAGCAGCTTCGGGGCATGGGGCGTAGGTCAGCCCCAGCATTTT
D: NA; size: NA; J: TRBJ2-3; V: TRBV5-1; CDR3: CASSLEDSTSDTQYF; DNA: TGCGCCAGCAGCTTAGAAGACAGTACTTCAGATACGCAGTATTTT
D: TRBD2; size: NA; J: TRBJ2-7; V: TRBV4-2; CDR3: CASSQEGDFGRGAYEQYF; DNA: TGTGCCAGCAGCCAAGAAGGGGACTTTGGGCGGGGGGCCTACGAGCAGTACTTC
D: NA; size: NA; J: TRBJ2-5; V: TRBV30; CDR3: CAWTGGGGETQYF; DNA: TGTGCCTGGACGGGAGGAGGGGGGGAGACCCAGTACTTC
D: NA; size: NA; J: TRBJ2-7; V: TRBV28; CDR3: CASSAPGPPYEQYF; DNA: TGTGCCAGCAGTGCACCGGGACCGCCATACGAGCAGTACTTC
D: TRBD2; size: NA; J: TRBJ2-7; V: TRBV9; CDR3: CASSGLADSYEQYF; DNA: TGTGCCAGCAGCGGACTAGCCGATTCCTACGAGCAGTACTTC
D: TRBD2; size: NA; J: TRBJ2-1; V: TRBV5-4; CDR3: CASSSGLAGGAQPNEQFF; DNA: TGTGCCAGCAGCTCCGGACTAGCGGGGGGGGCCCAGCCTAATGAGCAGTTCTTC
D: TRBD1; size: once; J: TRBJ2-1; V: TRBV9; CDR3: CASSVASTGENEQFF; DNA: TGTGCCAGCAGCGTAGCTAGTACAGGGGAGAATGAGCAGTTCTTC
D: TRBD2; size: NA; J: TRBJ2-7; V: TRBV28; CDR3: CASSDSSGSFSEQYF; DNA: TGTGCCAGCAGTGATTCAAGCGGGAGTTTCTCCGAGCAGTACTTC
D: NA; size: NA; J: TRBJ2-2; V: TRBV2; CDR3: CASRVDGYTGELFF; DNA: TGTGCCAGCAGAGTGGACGGATACACCGGGGAGCTGTTTTTT
D: NA; size: NA; J: TRBJ2-7; V: TRBV5-5; CDR3: CASSSKTWEQYF; DNA: TGTGCCAGCAGCTCCAAAACCTGGGAGCAGTACTTC
D: NA; size: NA; J: TRBJ1-2; V: TRBV27; CDR3: CASSGYGHGYTF; DNA: TGTGCCAGCAGTGGATATGGGCATGGCTACACCTTC
D: TRBD1; size: NA; J: TRBJ2-7; V: TRBV18; CDR3: CASSLTDRGSKVGEQYF; DNA: TGTGCCAGCTCACTAACCGACAGGGGGTCAAAAGTGGGCGAGCAGTACTTC
D: NA; size: NA; J: TRBJ1-1; V: TRBV19; CDR3: CASSILAGVNTEAFF; DNA: TGTGCCAGTAGTATACTGGCAGGGGTTAACACTGAAGCTTTCTTT
D: TRBD1; size: NA; J: TRBJ2-1; V: TRBV27; CDR3: CASSFQGASEQFF; DNA: TGTGCCAGCAGTTTCCAGGGGGCAAGTGAGCAGTTCTTC
D: TRBD1; size: NA; J: TRBJ1-1; V: TRBV5-1; CDR3: CASSLQGSSLQNTEAFF; DNA: TGCGCCAGCAGCTTACAGGGGTCCAGCCTCCAGAACACTGAAGCTTTCTTT
D: NA; size: few; J: TRBJ1-6; V: TRBV15; CDR3: CATSRGGDSGVSPLHF; DNA: TGTGCCACCAGCAGAGGTGGGGACTCAGGGGTCTCACCCCTCCACTTT
D: TRBD1; size: NA; J: TRBJ1-2; V: TRBV27; CDR3: CASRLSGTGDYGYTF; DNA: TGTGCCAGCAGACTCTCCGGGACAGGGGACTATGGCTACACCTTC
D: NA; size: NA; J: TRBJ1-4; V: TRBV5-3; CDR3: CARSSPGLAGLGNEKLFF; DNA: TGTGCCAGAAGCAGCCCGGGACTAGCGGGCTTAGGGAATGAAAAACTGTTTTTT
D: NA; size: NA; J: TRBJ1-1; V: TRBV4-2; CDR3: CASSQGTGPQGGTEAFF; DNA: TGTGCCAGCAGCCAAGGGACGGGGCCCCAGGGAGGCACTGAAGCTTTCTTT
D: TRBD1; size: medium-sized; J: TRBJ1-1; V: TRBV7-9; CDR3: CASNDPGQGLYTEAFF; DNA: TGTGCCAGCAACGACCCGGGACAGGGCTTGTACACTGAAGCTTTCTTT
D: NA; size: NA; J: TRBJ2-2; V: TRBV10-1; CDR3: CASSETASNTGELFF; DNA: TGCGCCAGCAGTGAGACCGCTTCGAACACCGGGGAGCTGTTTTTT
D: NA; size: NA; J: TRBJ1-3; V: TRBV2; CDR3: CASSVTGNSGNTIYF; DNA: TGTGCCAGCAGTGTAACAGGGAACTCTGGAAACACCATATATTTT
D: NA; size: NA; J: TRBJ2-1; V: TRBV10-3; CDR3: CAISELGAGNEQFF; DNA: TGTGCCATCAGTGAGCTCGGAGCTGGGAATGAGCAGTTCTTC
D: NA; size: NA; J: TRBJ1-4; V: TRBV5-5; CDR3: CASSPRASNEKLFF; DNA: TGTGCCAGCAGCCCCCGGGCCAGTAATGAAAAACTGTTTTTT
D: NA; size: NA; J: TRBJ1-2; V: TRBV28; CDR3: CASSSEGGANYGYTF; DNA: TGTGCCAGCAGTTCCGAGGGGGGGGCTAACTATGGCTACACCTTC
D: NA; size: NA; J: TRBJ2-1; V: TRBV5-1; CDR3: CASRDGSVTNEQFF; DNA: TGCGCCAGCAGGGACGGGAGTGTGACCAATGAGCAGTTCTTC
D: NA; size: once; J: TRBJ2-5; V: TRBV25-1; CDR3: CASSDGSQETQYF; DNA: TGTGCCAGCAGTGATGGGAGCCAAGAGACCCAGTACTTC
D: NA; size: NA; J: TRBJ1-1; V: TRBV5-5; CDR3: CASSLGPGRNTEAFF; DNA: TGTGCCAGCAGCTTGGGGCCAGGGAGGAACACTGAAGCTTTCTTT
D: NA; size: NA; J: TRBJ2-7; V: TRBV6-1; CDR3: CASSESWSSYEQYF; DNA: TGTGCCAGCAGTGAAAGCTGGAGCTCCTACGAGCAGTACTTC
D: NA; size: few; J: TRBJ2-7; V: TRBV10-3; CDR3: CAIREEVRAYEQYF; DNA: TGTGCCATCAGGGAGGAAGTCAGGGCGTACGAGCAGTACTTC
D: TRBD2; size: NA; J: TRBJ2-7; V: TRBV2; CDR3: CASSEATGLAAEGEQYF; DNA: TGTGCCAGCAGTGAGGCGACTGGACTAGCCGCAGAGGGGGAGCAGTACTTC
D: TRBD1; size: NA; J: TRBJ2-7; V: TRBV19; CDR3: CASSSRDRSYEQYF; DNA: TGTGCCAGTAGTTCCCGGGACAGATCATACGAGCAGTACTTC
D: NA; size: once; J: TRBJ2-3; V: TRBV30; CDR3: CAWSTDTQYF; DNA: TGTGCCTGGAGCACAGATACGCAGTATTTT
D: TRBD1; size: NA; J: TRBJ2-3; V: TRBV4-1; CDR3: CASSQLGTGGGTDTQYF; DNA: TGCGCCAGCAGCCAGCTCGGGACAGGGGGCGGCACAGATACGCAGTATTTT
D: TRBD2; size: NA; J: TRBJ2-7; V: TRBV14; CDR3: CASSRGGSGGYEQYF; DNA: TGTGCCAGCAGCCGAGGAGGGTCGGGGGGCTACGAGCAGTACTTC
D: NA; size: NA; J: TRBJ2-2; V: TRBV19; CDR3: CASSTEDSTFTGELFF; DNA: TGTGCCAGTAGTACTGAGGACAGTACCTTCACCGGGGAGCTGTTTTTT
D: NA; size: NA; J: TRBJ2-7; V: TRBV7-3; CDR3: CASSLTGPQGSYEQYF; DNA: TGTGCCAGCAGCTTAACAGGACCCCAGGGCTCCTACGAGCAGTACTTC
D: NA; size: few; J: TRBJ1-3; V: TRBV9; CDR3: CASSGAYGNTIYF; DNA: TGTGCCAGCAGCGGGGCGTACGGAAACACCATATATTTT
D: TRBD1; size: once; J: TRBJ2-2; V: TRBV27; CDR3: CASSVRQGATGELFF; DNA: TGTGCCAGCAGTGTCAGACAGGGGGCCACCGGGGAGCTGTTTTTT
D: NA; size: NA; J: TRBJ2-7; V: TRBV27; CDR3: CASSVRAGPGSLLEYEQYF; DNA: TGTGCCAGCAGTGTCAGAGCGGGCCCTGGCTCCCTGTTAGAATACGAGCAGTACTTC
D: NA; size: NA; J: TRBJ2-7; V: TRBV5-4; CDR3: CASSLAGVVEQYF; DNA: TGTGCCAGCAGCTTGGCGGGAGTGGTCGAGCAGTACTTC
D: TRBD1; size: once; J: TRBJ1-1; V: TRBV11-2; CDR3: CASSLRTGVTNTEAFF; DNA: TGTGCCAGCAGCCTAAGGACAGGGGTAACGAACACTGAAGCTTTCTTT
D: TRBD2; size: once; J: TRBJ2-7; V: TRBV18; CDR3: CASSPASGDYEQYF; DNA: TGTGCCAGCTCACCCGCTAGCGGGGACTACGAGCAGTACTTC
D: NA; size: few; J: TRBJ1-5; V: TRBV28; CDR3: CASSSQNHQPQHF; DNA: TGTGCCAGCAGTTCACAGAACCATCAGCCCCAGCATTTT
D: NA; size: NA; J: TRBJ1-1; V: TRBV19; CDR3: CASTVGMNTEAFF; DNA: TGTGCCAGTACTGTGGGCATGAACACTGAAGCTTTCTTT
D: NA; size: NA; J: TRBJ2-1; V: TRBV7-3; CDR3: CASSLAQSSYNEQFF; DNA: TGTGCCAGCAGCTTAGCACAGAGCTCCTACAATGAGCAGTTCTTC
D: NA; size: NA; J: TRBJ2-2; V: TRBV5-1; CDR3: CASSGKGELFF; DNA: TGCGCCAGCAGCGGCAAAGGGGAGCTGTTTTTT
D: NA; size: NA; J: TRBJ2-3; V: TRBV10-2; CDR3: CASQNPPTDTQYF; DNA: TGCGCCAGCCAAAACCCTCCGACAGATACGCAGTATTTT
D: NA; size: NA; J: TRBJ2-1; V: TRBV7-9; CDR3: CASSPGAGGMYNEQFF; DNA: TGTGCCAGCAGCCCTGGGGCCGGGGGCATGTACAATGAGCAGTTCTTC
D: TRBD1; size: NA; J: TRBJ2-5; V: TRBV7-9; CDR3: CASSLGTAGQETQYF; DNA: TGTGCCAGCAGCCTGGGGACAGCCGGCCAAGAGACCCAGTACTTC
D: NA; size: NA; J: TRBJ2-5; V: TRBV28; CDR3: CASHPGGLQETQYF; DNA: TGTGCCAGCCACCCCGGGGGTTTGCAAGAGACCCAGTACTTC
D: NA; size: NA; J: TRBJ2-7; V: TRBV28; CDR3: CASSFISTREEQYF; DNA: TGTGCCAGCAGTTTTATAAGTACCCGGGAAGAGCAGTACTTC
D: NA; size: NA; J: TRBJ2-1; V: TRBV6-6; CDR3: CASSYRGNEQFF; DNA: TGTGCCAGCAGTTACCGGGGAAATGAGCAGTTCTTC
D: NA; size: NA; J: TRBJ2-1; V: TRBV9; CDR3: CASSVGHRGGQAMDEQFF; DNA: TGTGCCAGCAGCGTAGGGCATCGAGGCGGTCAGGCAATGGATGAGCAGTTCTTC
D: TRBD1; size: few; J: TRBJ1-1; V: TRBV7-9; CDR3: CASSYGQGEAFF; DNA: TGTGCCAGCAGCTACGGACAGGGTGAGGCTTTCTTT
D: NA; size: NA; J: TRBJ2-3; V: TRBV7-6; CDR3: CASSFGSTDTQYF; DNA: TGTGCCAGCAGCTTCGGGAGCACAGATACGCAGTATTTT
D: TRBD2; size: NA; J: TRBJ2-7; V: TRBV6-5; CDR3: CASSPGLAGPSGQYF; DNA: TGTGCCAGCAGTCCGGGACTAGCGGGCCCCTCTGGGCAGTACTTC
D: NA; size: few; J: TRBJ1-3; V: TRBV30; CDR3: CAWSVPFKNSGNTIYF; DNA: TGTGCCTGGAGTGTTCCTTTCAAAAACTCTGGAAACACCATATATTTT